Below, one T cell receptor beta chain is given with its context. Its antigen specificity is not known. Per-base quality was not reported, and no clone a single base away is much larger than it. This entry belongs to a study of shared clonotypes between healthy human individuals (dated by TCRdb to 2019 to 2021). With regard to the full study: The cohort comprised a couple of women and a few men aged 18 to 49 years. For each donor, CD4 naive and CD4 memory were each run on three plates, CD8 naive on two plates, and CD8 memory on one plate. Blood TCR repertoires of roughly five healthy adults were deeply sequenced to estimate repertoire size and the extent of clonotype sharing between individuals. Libraries were prepared and TCR repertoires were sequenced by different laboratories using diverse techniques, in order to increase sequencing depth and limit assay-specific biases. Leukapheresis yielded between about 0.8 and 8.9 billion PBMCs per donor.

Broad study findings and their caveats: Sampling was restricted to blood, and TCR repertoires in tissue are likely to differ from TCR repertoires in blood. Across a few donors, approximately 5% of naive CD4, 3% to 4% of naive CD8, about 2.3% of memory CD4, and 0.4% of memory CD8 clonotypes were shared. Because the study included a small number of donors, the genetic and exposure-history diversity represented was limited. Based on pairwise subsampling, the degree of clonotype sharing among donors was expected to be affected by sequencing depth. Incomplete sequencing was indicated by rarefaction of sorted-subset datasets, despite the large sequencing depth. Higher generation probabilities were observed for clonotypes shared by all four sorted-subset donors than for non-shared clonotypes. Naive subsets generally had larger estimated clonotype richness than memory subsets.

From a lookup of the germline V gene (reference sequence), CDR1 and CDR2 are SEHNR and FQNEAQ. The CDR3 covers 16 residues, taking in both the cysteine and the phenylalanine. The only DNA kept is the CDR3, 48 bases in frame from the first base. V is pared back by 1 base and J by 5 bases, with 15 bases lying between the germline termini. Using the deep immunoSEQ assay, multiplex PCR amplified TCR CDR3 regions from genomic DNA. For each cell subset, the extracted genomic DNA was distributed evenly across all wells of several immunoSEQ 96-well plates, and each plate served as one replicate. For sorted subsets, 200 to 250 ng genomic DNA, equal to 30,000 or so T cell genomes, was loaded into each replicate PCR. Purified libraries were measured with a Qubit 3.0 fluorometer, size-checked on a Bioanalyzer 2100, and measured again with the KAPA Library Quantification kit. Each immunoSEQ 96-well plate was sequenced on its own single-read 150-cycle Illumina NextSeq 550 flow cell. Concerning the study's data processing: Because the immunoSEQ output held only junctional sequences and lacked quality scores, the filtering could not match the filtering applied to full-length reads. To assign V/J genes and CDR3, sequences were annotated using PyIR, a Python wrapper for IgBLAST v1.9, with IMGT germline references. Reads with weak V/J assignments (E-value above 1e-6), missing CDR3, stop codons, out-of-frame junctions, or ambiguous translated residues were removed. A V3J clonotype was defined by an identical inferred V gene, J gene, and CDR3 amino acid sequence. To compute the percentage overlap between repertoires, the number of shared unique clonotypes was divided by the size of the smaller repertoire. RTK rarefaction, the Chao1 estimator, and Recon v2.1 estimates of unobserved clonotypes were used to assess repertoire richness. Generation probabilities for all TCRbeta clonotypes obtained by the gDNA method from several donors were computed using OLGA. The clones in this table, taken by TCRdb from immuneACCESS, are in-frame only. Not every clone is retained; where verified, under half of the shortfall comes from an unresolved V gene, and the cause of the rest is unknown. V and J calls and clone size come straight from that table; D and trimming were deduced from the DNA. The sample records approximately 95,000 clones, roughly two thirds of which are singletons. The leading ten clones occupy around 41% of the sample.

Donors were healthy HIV-negative adults with no recently reported acute infections or vaccinations. Every donor was a Caucasian adult residing in Nashville, Tennessee, USA. CD8 memory samples combined magnetically selected CD45RO+ cells with CCR7-negative CD45RA+ effector memory (TemRA) cells. Blood was obtained by leukapheresis, after which PBMCs were separated by Ficoll-Histopaque density gradient centrifugation and cryopreserved in liquid nitrogen vapor phase. Analytical flow cytometry was used to check the purity and quantity of each magnetically sorted T cell population. Genomic DNA was isolated from each sorted fraction and quantified by UV absorbance on a Nanodrop 2000c.

The receptor comes from a man aged 25 to 40 in good health. The sequence links TRBV7-9 to TRBJ2-1; a confident D gene designation cannot be given. Sequenced material: memory CD8+ T cells sorted from blood. The sample's cell subset or site label, decoded: CD45RO+ cells pooled with CCR7-negative TemRA cells. The DNA sequence is given as TGTGCCAGCAGCTTAGAAGACAATCGGTGGGACAATGAGCAGTTCTTC. Translated, this gives CASSLEDNRWDNEQFF.